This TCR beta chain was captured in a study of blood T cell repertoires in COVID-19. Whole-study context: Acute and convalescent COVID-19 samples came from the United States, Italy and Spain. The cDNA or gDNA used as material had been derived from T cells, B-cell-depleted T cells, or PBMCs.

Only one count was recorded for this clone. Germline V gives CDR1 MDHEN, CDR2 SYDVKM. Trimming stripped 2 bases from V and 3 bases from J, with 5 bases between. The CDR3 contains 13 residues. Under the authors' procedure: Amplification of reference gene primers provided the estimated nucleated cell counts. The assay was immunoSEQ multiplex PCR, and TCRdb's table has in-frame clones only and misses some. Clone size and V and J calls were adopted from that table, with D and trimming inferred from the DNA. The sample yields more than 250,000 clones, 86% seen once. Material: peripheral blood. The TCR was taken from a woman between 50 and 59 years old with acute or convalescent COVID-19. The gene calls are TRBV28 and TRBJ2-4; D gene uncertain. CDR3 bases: TGTGCCAGCAGTTTAGGTAGCAAAAACATTCAGTACTTC. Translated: CASSLGSKNIQYF.